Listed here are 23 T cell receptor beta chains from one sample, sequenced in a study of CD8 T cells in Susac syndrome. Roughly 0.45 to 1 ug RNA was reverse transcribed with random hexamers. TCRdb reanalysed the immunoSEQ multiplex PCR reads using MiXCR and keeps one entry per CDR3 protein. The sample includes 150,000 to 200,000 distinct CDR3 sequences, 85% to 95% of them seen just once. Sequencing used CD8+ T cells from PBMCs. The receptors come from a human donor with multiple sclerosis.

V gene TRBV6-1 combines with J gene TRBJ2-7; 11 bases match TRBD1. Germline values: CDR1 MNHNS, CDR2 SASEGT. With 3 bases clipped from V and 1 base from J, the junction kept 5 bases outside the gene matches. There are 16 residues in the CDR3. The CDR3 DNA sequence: TGTGCCAGCAGTGATTACCGGGACAGGGGGTCCTACGAGCAGTACTTC. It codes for CASSDYRDRGSYEQYF.

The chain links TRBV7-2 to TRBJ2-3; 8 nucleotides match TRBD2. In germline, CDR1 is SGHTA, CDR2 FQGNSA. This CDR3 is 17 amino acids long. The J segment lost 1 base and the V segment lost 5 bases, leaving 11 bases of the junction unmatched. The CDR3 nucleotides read TGTGCCAGCAGCCTTCCTGGGGCGGGGGGAGGCACAGATACGCAGTATTTT. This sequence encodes CASSLPGAGGGTDTQYF.

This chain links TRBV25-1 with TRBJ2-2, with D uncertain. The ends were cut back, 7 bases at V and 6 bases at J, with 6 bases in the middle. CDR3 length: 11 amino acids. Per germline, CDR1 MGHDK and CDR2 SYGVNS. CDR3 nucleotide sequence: TGTGCCAGCAATTTCGCCGGGGAGCTGTTTTTT. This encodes CASNFAGELFF.

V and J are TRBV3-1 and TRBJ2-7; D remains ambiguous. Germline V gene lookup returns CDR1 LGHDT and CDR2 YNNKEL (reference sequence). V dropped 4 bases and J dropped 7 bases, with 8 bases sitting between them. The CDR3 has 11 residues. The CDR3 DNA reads TGTGCCAGCAGCCTCTCGGGTGAGCAGTACTTC. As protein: CASSLSGEQYF.

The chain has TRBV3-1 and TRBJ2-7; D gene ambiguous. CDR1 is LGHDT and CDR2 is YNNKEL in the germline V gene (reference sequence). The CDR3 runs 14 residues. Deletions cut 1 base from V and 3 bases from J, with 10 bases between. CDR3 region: CASSQAGSYYEQYF. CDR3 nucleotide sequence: TGTGCCAGCAGCCAAGCGGGCAGCTACTACGAGCAGTACTTC.

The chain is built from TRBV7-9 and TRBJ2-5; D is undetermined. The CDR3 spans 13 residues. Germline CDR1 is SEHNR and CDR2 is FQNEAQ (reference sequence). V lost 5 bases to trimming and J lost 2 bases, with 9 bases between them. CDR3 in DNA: TGTGCCAGCAGCCCGGGTCTTCAAGAGACCCAGTACTTC. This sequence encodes CASSPGLQETQYF.

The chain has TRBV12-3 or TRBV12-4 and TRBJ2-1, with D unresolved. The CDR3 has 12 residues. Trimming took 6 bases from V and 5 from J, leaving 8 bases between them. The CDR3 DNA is TGTGCCAGCAGCGGAGCCAACAATGAGCAGTTCTTC. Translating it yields CASSGANNEQFF.

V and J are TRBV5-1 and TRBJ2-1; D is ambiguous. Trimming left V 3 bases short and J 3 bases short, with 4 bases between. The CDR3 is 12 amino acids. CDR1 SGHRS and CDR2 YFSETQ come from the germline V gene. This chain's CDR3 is CASSWNYNEQFF. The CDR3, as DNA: TGCGCCAGCAGCTGGAACTACAATGAGCAGTTCTTC. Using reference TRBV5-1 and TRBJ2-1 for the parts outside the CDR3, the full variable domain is KAGVTQTPRYLIKTRGQQVTLSCSPISGHRSVSWYQQTPGQGLQFLFEYFSETQRNKGNFPGRFSGRQFSNSRSEMNVSTLELGDSALYLCASSWNYNEQFFGPGTRLTVL.

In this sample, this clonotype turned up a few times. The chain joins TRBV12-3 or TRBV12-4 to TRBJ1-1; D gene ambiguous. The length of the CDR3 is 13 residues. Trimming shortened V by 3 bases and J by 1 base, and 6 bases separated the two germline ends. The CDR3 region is CASSFSGNTEAFF. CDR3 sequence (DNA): TGTGCCAGCAGTTTTTCGGGGAACACTGAAGCTTTCTTT.

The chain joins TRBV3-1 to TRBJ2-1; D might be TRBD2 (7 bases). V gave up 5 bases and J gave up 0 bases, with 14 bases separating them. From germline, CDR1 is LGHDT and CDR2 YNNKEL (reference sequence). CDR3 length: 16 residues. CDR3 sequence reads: CASSEKRGGSYNEQFF. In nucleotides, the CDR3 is TGTGCCAGCAGCGAAAAAAGGGGGGGCTCCTACAATGAGCAGTTCTTC.

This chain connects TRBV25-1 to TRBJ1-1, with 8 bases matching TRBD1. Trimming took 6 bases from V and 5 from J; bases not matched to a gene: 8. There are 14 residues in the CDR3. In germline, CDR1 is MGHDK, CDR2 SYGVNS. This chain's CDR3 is CASRSDRAGTEAFF. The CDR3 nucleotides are TGTGCCAGCAGATCGGACAGGGCGGGGACTGAAGCTTTCTTT. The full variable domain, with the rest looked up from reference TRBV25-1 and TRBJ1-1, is EADIYQTPRYLVIGTGKKITLECSQTMGHDKMYWYQQDPGMELHLIHYSYGVNSTEKGDLSSESTVSRIRTEHFPLTLESARPSHTSQYLCASRSDRAGTEAFFGQGTRLTVV.

The CDR3 here is CASTLQVGGSPLHF. The CDR3 nucleotides read TGTGCCAGCACACTACAGGTTGGGGGTTCACCCCTCCACTTT. The chain combines TRBV11-2 with TRBJ1-6; D might be TRBD1 (5 bases). Deletions cut 7 bases from V and 9 bases from J, with 16 bases between. This CDR3 has 14 amino acids. Per the germline V gene, CDR1 is SGHAT and CDR2 is FQNNGV.

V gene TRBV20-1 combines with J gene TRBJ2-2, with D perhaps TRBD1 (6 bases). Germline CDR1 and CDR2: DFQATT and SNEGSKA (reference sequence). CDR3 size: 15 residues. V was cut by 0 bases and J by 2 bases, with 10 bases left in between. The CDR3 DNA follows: TGCAGTGCTAGAGAGGGGACAATAAACACCGGGGAGCTGTTTTTT. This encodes CSAREGTINTGELFF.

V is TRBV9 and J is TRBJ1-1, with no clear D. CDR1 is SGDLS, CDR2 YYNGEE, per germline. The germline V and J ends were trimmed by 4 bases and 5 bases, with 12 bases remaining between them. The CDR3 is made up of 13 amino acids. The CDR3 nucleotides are TGTGCCAGCAGCATCTTTGAAGGGACTGAAGCTTTCTTT. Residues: CASSIFEGTEAFF.

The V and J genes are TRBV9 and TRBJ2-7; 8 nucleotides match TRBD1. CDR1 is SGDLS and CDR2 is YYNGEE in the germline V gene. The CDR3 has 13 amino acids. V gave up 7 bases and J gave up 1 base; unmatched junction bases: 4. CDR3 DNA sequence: TGTGCCAGCGGGACAGGACCATCCTACGAGCAGTACTTC. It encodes CASGTGPSYEQYF.

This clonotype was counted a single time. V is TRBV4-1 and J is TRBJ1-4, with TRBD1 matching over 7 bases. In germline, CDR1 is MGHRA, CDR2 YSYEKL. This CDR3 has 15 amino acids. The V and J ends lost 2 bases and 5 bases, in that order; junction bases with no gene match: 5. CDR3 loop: CASSQTQGLNEKLFF. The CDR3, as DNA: TGCGCCAGCAGCCAAACACAGGGGTTAAATGAAAAACTGTTTTTT.

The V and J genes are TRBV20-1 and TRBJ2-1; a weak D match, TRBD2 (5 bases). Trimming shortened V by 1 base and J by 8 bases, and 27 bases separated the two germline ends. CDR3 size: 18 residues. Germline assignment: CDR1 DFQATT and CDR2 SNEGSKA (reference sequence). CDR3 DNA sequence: TGCAGTGCTAGAGGCTACGCCGCCGGGTCCAATACCGGGGATGAGCAGTTCTTC. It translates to CSARGYAAGSNTGDEQFF.

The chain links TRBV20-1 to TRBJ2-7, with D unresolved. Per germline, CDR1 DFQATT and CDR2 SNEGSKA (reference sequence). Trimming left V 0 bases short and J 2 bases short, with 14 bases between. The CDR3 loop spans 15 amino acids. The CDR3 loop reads CSARDLSPGAYEQYF. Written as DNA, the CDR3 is TGCAGTGCTAGAGATCTCTCGCCAGGAGCCTACGAGCAGTACTTC.

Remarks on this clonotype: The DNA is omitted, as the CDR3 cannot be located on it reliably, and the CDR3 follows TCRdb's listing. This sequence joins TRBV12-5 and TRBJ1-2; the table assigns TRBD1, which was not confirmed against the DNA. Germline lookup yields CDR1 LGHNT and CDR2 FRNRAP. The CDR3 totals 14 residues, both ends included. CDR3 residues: CASGLGMGTWGYTF.

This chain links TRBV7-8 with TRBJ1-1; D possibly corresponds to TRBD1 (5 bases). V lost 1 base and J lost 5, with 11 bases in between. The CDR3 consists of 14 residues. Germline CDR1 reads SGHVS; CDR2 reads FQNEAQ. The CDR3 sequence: CASSLGRGWTEAFF. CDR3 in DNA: TGTGCCAGCAGCTTAGGCCGGGGGTGGACTGAAGCTTTCTTT.

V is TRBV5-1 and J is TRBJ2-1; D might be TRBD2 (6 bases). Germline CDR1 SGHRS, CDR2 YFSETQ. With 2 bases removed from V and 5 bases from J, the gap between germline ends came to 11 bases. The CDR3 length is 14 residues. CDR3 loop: CASSFETGDNEQFF. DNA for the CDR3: TGCGCCAGCAGCTTCGAAACGGGGGACAATGAGCAGTTCTTC.

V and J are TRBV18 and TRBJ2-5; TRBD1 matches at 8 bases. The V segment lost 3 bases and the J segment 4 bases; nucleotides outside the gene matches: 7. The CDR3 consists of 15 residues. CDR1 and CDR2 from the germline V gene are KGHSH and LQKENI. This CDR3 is CASSPFRGRRETQYF. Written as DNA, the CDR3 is TGTGCCAGCTCACCTTTCAGGGGGCGACGAGAGACCCAGTACTTC. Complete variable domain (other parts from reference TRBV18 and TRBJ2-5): NAGVMQNPRHLVRRRGQEARLRCSPMKGHSHVYWYRQLPEEGLKFMVYLQKENIIDESGMPKERFSAEFPKEGPSILRIQQVVRGDSAAYFCASSPFRGRRETQYFGPGTRLLVL.

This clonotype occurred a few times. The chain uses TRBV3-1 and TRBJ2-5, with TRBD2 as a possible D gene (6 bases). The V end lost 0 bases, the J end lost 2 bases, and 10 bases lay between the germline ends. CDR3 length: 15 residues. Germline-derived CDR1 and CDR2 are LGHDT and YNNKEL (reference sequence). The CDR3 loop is CASSQDAGWQETQYF. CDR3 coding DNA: TGTGCCAGCAGCCAAGATGCGGGATGGCAAGAGACCCAGTACTTC.